These T cell receptor beta chains were read from a single sample in a study of T cells in Graves' hyperthyroidism and ophthalmopathy. TCRdb independently ran MiXCR on the multiplex PCR reads; one entry per CDR3 protein. The table shows about 360,000 distinct CDR3 sequences, with 13% occurring only once. Sequenced material: blood. These receptors were taken from a woman between 18 and 29 years old with Graves' hyperthyroidism. Each CDR3 is given with its conserved first and last residue. Fields, in order: J gene, V gene, clone size, D gene, CDR3 protein, CDR3 DNA. A D gene is named only where the DNA matches it firmly. Clone size, where shown, is once, few, many, or a class for clones that have expanded.

J: TRBJ2-3; V: TRBV19; size: few; D: .; CDR3: CASSIFGTQYF; DNA: TGTGCCAGTAGTATCTTTGGTACGCAGTATTTT
J: TRBJ2-7; V: TRBV7-2; size: .; D: TRBD2; CDR3: CASSLPLAGGYEQYF; DNA: TGTGCCAGCAGCTTACCTCTAGCGGGGGGTTACGAGCAGTACTTC
J: TRBJ2-1; V: TRBV11-3; size: many; D: TRBD1; CDR3: CASSLTGTYNEQFF; DNA: TGTGCCAGCAGCCTGACAGGGACCTACAATGAGCAGTTCTTC
J: TRBJ2-3; V: TRBV6-1; size: many; D: .; CDR3: CASSGKTGTSGDTQYF; DNA: TGTGCCAGCAGTGGGAAAACGGGGACATCCGGAGATACGCAGTATTTT
J: TRBJ1-1; V: TRBV6-1; size: many; D: .; CDR3: CASSSRKDSSMNTEAFF; DNA: TGTGCCAGCAGTTCCCGCAAGGATAGCTCCATGAACACTGAAGCTTTCTTT
J: TRBJ1-2; V: TRBV28; size: many; D: .; CDR3: CASTQRGPSYGYTF; DNA: TGTGCCAGCACCCAGCGGGGGCCGAGCTATGGCTACACCTTC
J: TRBJ2-7; V: TRBV27; size: .; D: .; CDR3: CASSLSAGTYEQYF; DNA: TGTGCCAGCAGTTTATCAGCCGGGACCTACGAGCAGTACTTC
J: TRBJ1-1; V: TRBV6-4; size: many; D: .; CDR3: CASSDTDRNTEAFF; DNA: TGTGCCAGCAGTGACACGGACAGGAACACTGAAGCTTTCTTT
J: TRBJ2-5; V: TRBV7-3; size: few; D: .; CDR3: CASSLGFRDQETQYF; DNA: TGTGCCAGCAGCTTAGGTTTTCGGGACCAAGAGACCCAGTACTTC
J: TRBJ2-7; V: TRBV12-3/TRBV12-4; size: many; D: TRBD2; CDR3: CASSRWGGATYEQYF; DNA: TGTGCCAGCAGCCGGTGGGGGGGTGCTACCTACGAGCAGTACTTC
J: TRBJ2-1; V: TRBV19; size: many; D: .; CDR3: CASSIATSSYNEQFF; DNA: TGTGCCAGTAGTATAGCGACGAGCTCCTACAATGAGCAGTTCTTC
J: TRBJ2-3; V: TRBV10-3; size: many; D: TRBD2; CDR3: CAISVRLAGSTDTQYF; DNA: TGTGCCATCAGTGTACGGCTAGCGGGAAGCACAGATACGCAGTATTTT
J: TRBJ2-7; V: TRBV10-3; size: once; D: .; CDR3: CAIRGNSATYEQYF; DNA: TGTGCCATCAGAGGGAATTCAGCCACCTACGAGCAGTACTTC
J: TRBJ1-3; V: TRBV29-1; size: few; D: .; CDR3: CSVEEFSGNTIYF; DNA: TGCAGCGTTGAAGAGTTCTCTGGAAACACCATATATTTT
J: TRBJ2-2; V: TRBV3-1; size: few; D: .; CDR3: CASTRDPNTGELFF; DNA: TGTGCCAGCACCCGGGACCCGAACACCGGGGAGCTGTTTTTT
J: TRBJ2-7; V: TRBV18; size: .; D: TRBD2; CDR3: CASSGPSGNEQYF; DNA: TGTGCCAGCTCAGGCCCTAGCGGGAACGAGCAGTACTTC